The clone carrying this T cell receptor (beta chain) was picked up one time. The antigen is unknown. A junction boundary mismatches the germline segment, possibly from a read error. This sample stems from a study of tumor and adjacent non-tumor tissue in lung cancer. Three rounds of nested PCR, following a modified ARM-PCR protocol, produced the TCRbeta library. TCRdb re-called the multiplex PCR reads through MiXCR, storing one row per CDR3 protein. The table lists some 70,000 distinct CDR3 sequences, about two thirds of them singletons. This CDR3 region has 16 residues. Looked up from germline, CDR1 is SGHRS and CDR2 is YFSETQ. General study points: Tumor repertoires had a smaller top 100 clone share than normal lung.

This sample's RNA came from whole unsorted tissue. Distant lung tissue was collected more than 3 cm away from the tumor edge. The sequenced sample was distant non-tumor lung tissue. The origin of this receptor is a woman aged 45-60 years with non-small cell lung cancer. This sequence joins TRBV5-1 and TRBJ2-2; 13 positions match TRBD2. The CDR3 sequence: CACSGGTSGTTGELFF. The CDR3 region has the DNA TGTGCCTGCAGCGGCGGGACTAGCGGGACTACCGGGGAGCTGTTTTTT.